These 30 T cell receptor beta chains were all obtained from the same sample, sequenced in a study of breast tumors, draining lymph nodes, adjacent tissues. TCRdb reprocessed the multiplex PCR reads with MiXCR, giving one entry per CDR3 protein. This table holds approximately 280,000 distinct CDR3 sequences, around 30% found once. Axillary draining lymph nodes of breast cancer patients supplied the node samples. The sequencing input was axillary lymph node tissue. The source of these receptors is a female donor with breast cancer. Some clones in this sample may be carry-over from other donors' samples.

This clonotype was seen ten or more times. The V call is TRBV5-1, the J call TRBJ2-5, with D possibly being TRBD2 (6 bases). V lost 0 bases, J lost 5 bases, and 11 bases lay in between. The CDR3 contains 14 residues. Germline CDR1 reads SGHRS; CDR2 reads YFSETQ. The CDR3: CASSLEGRRETQYF. The CDR3 region has the DNA TGCGCCAGCAGCTTGGAAGGGAGGAGGGAGACCCAGTACTTC. The entire variable domain, with the rest obtained from reference TRBV5-1 and TRBJ2-5, is as follows: KAGVTQTPRYLIKTRGQQVTLSCSPISGHRSVSWYQQTPGQGLQFLFEYFSETQRNKGNFPGRFSGRQFSNSRSEMNVSTLELGDSALYLCASSLEGRRETQYFGPGTRLLVL.

This clonotype was detected ten times or more. The CDR3 loop reads CASTSTNEQFF. For the CDR3, the DNA is TGTGCCAGCACGAGTACTAATGAGCAGTTCTTC. The V call is TRBV2, the J call TRBJ2-1, with D hard to call. Trimming took off 7 bases at V and 7 bases at J, with 8 bases between the two ends. This CDR3 region has 11 residues. The germline gives CDR1 SNHLY, CDR2 FYNNEI.

This clonotype was observed at least ten times. The rearrangement joins TRBV6-5 to TRBJ2-7; possibly TRBD1 for D (5 bases). Trimming took 4 bases from V and 1 from J, leaving 8 bases between them. The CDR3 covers 13 residues. Germline V gene sequence: CDR1 MNHEY, CDR2 SVGAGI. The DNA of the CDR3 is TGTGCCAGCAGTTGGGGCCTTTCCTACGAGCAGTACTTC. This codes for CASSWGLSYEQYF.

This clonotype was seen at least ten times. This chain uses TRBV4-1 with TRBJ2-7, with D possibly matching TRBD2 (6 bases). CDR3 size: 15 residues. V shed 3 bases and J shed 0 bases, with 12 bases lying between them. From germline, CDR1 is MGHRA and CDR2 YSYEKL. CDR3 residues: CASSQGTFSSYEQYF. CDR3 bases: TGCGCCAGCAGCCAGGGGACTTTTAGCTCCTACGAGCAGTACTTC.

This chain uses TRBV7-8 with TRBJ1-5; TRBD1 matches at 7 bases. After removal of 4 bases from V and 2 bases from J, the junction contained 8 bases not matched to a gene. CDR3 length equals 16 residues. Germline assignment: CDR1 SGHVS and CDR2 FQNEAQ. Here the CDR3 reads CASSSTGRNGNQPQHF. The DNA for the CDR3 is TGTGCCAGCAGCTCGACAGGGCGGAATGGCAATCAGCCCCAGCATTTT. The full variable domain, in which reference TRBV7-8 and TRBJ1-5 provide the parts outside the CDR3, is GAGVSQSPRYKVAKRGQDVALRCDPISGHVSLFWYQQALGQGPEFLTYFQNEAQLDKSGLPSDRFFAERPEGSVSTLKIQRTQQEDSAVYLCASSSTGRNGNQPQHFGDGTRLSIL.

The chain employs TRBV30 and TRBJ1-2, with TRBD1 identical over 8 bases. CDR3 length: 15 residues. Germline values: CDR1 GTSNPN, CDR2 SVGIG (reference sequence). V was clipped by 5 bases and J by 5 bases; unmatched bases: 13. The CDR3 sequence: CAWQRTGQRKYGYTF. The CDR3 DNA reads as TGTGCCTGGCAAAGGACAGGGCAGAGAAAATATGGCTACACCTTC.

The V gene is TRBV18, the J gene TRBJ2-6, with D perhaps matching TRBD1 or TRBD2 (5 bases each). Per germline, CDR1 KGHSH and CDR2 LQKENI. Deletions cut 3 bases from V and 15 bases from J, with 18 bases between. The CDR3 spans 14 residues. The CDR3 loop is CASSPAGTNTDLTF. The CDR3 DNA follows: TGTGCCAGCTCACCGGCCGGGACGAACACAGACCTGACTTTC.

The chain combines TRBV2 with TRBJ1-4; D is ambiguous. The length of the CDR3 is 12 residues. The germline gives CDR1 SNHLY, CDR2 FYNNEI. The V end was cut by 6 bases, the J end by 8 bases, with 10 bases between. As DNA, the CDR3 is TGTGCCAGCAGCGGGTCGTCCGAAAAACTGTTTTTT. This translates into CASSGSSEKLFF.

This clonotype has at least ten counts. The genes are TRBV12-5 and TRBJ2-7; possible D gene TRBD2, 6 bases. With 7 bases removed from V and 2 bases from J, the gap between germline ends came to 9 bases. Per germline, CDR1 LGHNT and CDR2 FRNRAP. The CDR3 length is 12 residues. The CDR3 spells CASEGRTYEQYF. CDR3 in DNA: TGTGCTAGTGAAGGGAGGACCTACGAGCAGTACTTC. Full variable domain (rest looked up from reference TRBV12-5 and TRBJ2-7): DARVTQTPRHKVTEMGQEVTMRCQPILGHNTVFWYRQTMMQGLELLAYFRNRAPLDDSGMPKDRFSAEMPDATLATLKIQPSEPRDSAVYFCASEGRTYEQYFGPGTRLTVT.

This clonotype was recorded at least ten times. The rearrangement links TRBV10-3 to TRBJ2-1, with TRBD2 matching over 10 bases. Germline V gives CDR1 ENHRY, CDR2 SYGVKD. J gave up 8 bases and V 3 bases, and 7 bases lay outside the gene matches. The CDR3 totals 15 residues. CDR3: CAISESAGGVDEQFF. The CDR3, as DNA: TGTGCCATCAGTGAATCAGCGGGAGGGGTTGATGAGCAGTTCTTC.

There are a few counts of this clonotype. This chain links TRBV3-1 with TRBJ2-2, with no clear D. CDR3 length: 14 amino acids. V shed 2 bases and J shed 5 bases, with 9 bases lying between them. Per germline, CDR1 LGHDT and CDR2 YNNKEL (reference sequence). The CDR3 loop reads CASSQRFQTGELFF. CDR3 nucleotides: TGTGCCAGCAGCCAAAGGTTCCAAACCGGGGAGCTGTTTTTT.

Worth noting for this clonotype: A read error may explain this, as a much larger clone is one base away. The chain uses TRBV5-8 and TRBJ2-7; 10 bases align to TRBD2. The CDR3 is made up of 16 amino acids. Germline lookup yields CDR1 SGHTS and CDR2 YDEGEE. J gave up 4 bases and V 4 bases, and 11 bases lay outside the gene matches. Here the CDR3 reads CASSGLAAVGIYEQYF. The CDR3 DNA reads TGTGCCAGCAGCGGACTAGCGGCAGTTGGCATTTACGAGCAGTACTTC.

On this clonotype: A much larger clone is a single base away; this may be a read error. V and J are TRBV10-2 and TRBJ2-2, with TRBD2 matching 12 bases. CDR3 length equals 14 residues. In germline, CDR1 is WSHSY, CDR2 SAAADI. The CDR3 DNA sequence: TGCGCCAGCAGGACTAGCGGGAGCACCAGGGAGCTGTTTTTT. Residues: CASRTSGSTRELFF.

This clonotype was found many times. The CDR3 bases are TGTGCCAGCAGTTACTCAGGGGGACAGGGGGCCTACGAGCAGTACTTC. Its translation is CASSYSGGQGAYEQYF. V usage is TRBV6-5 and J usage is TRBJ2-7, with TRBD1 identical over 11 bases. V gave up 0 bases and J gave up 2 bases; unmatched junction bases: 3. Germline lookup yields CDR1 MNHEY and CDR2 SVGAGI. The CDR3 loop spans 16 amino acids.

This clonotype was recorded many times. The V and J genes are TRBV4-1 and TRBJ2-3, with no clear D. Germline V gene sequence: CDR1 MGHRA, CDR2 YSYEKL. Trimming left V 0 bases short and J 1 base short, with 5 bases between. The length of the CDR3 is 14 residues. CDR3 sequence: CASSQDQGTDTQYF. The CDR3 nucleotides read TGCGCCAGCAGCCAAGATCAAGGCACAGATACGCAGTATTTT.

This clonotype was seen more than once but under ten times. V usage is TRBV14 and J usage is TRBJ2-7, with TRBD2 identical over 7 bases. In germline, CDR1 is SGHDN, CDR2 FVKESK. The CDR3 loop spans 15 amino acids. Trimming cost V 3 bases and J 3 bases; bases outside gene matches: 8. The CDR3 nucleotides are TGTGCCAGCAGCCACATCGGGGGGTTTATCTACGAGCAGTACTTC. This encodes CASSHIGGFIYEQYF.

This clonotype was picked up many times. The chain links TRBV6-6 to TRBJ2-7; no clear D gene. CDR3 length: 11 amino acids. Germline V CDR1 and CDR2: MNHNY, SVGAGI (reference sequence). V gave up 6 bases and J gave up 4 bases, with 7 bases separating them. The CDR3 nucleotides are TGTGCCAGCAGCAATAAATACGAGCAGTACTTC. This codes for CASSNKYEQYF.

This clonotype showed up many times. This chain links TRBV19 with TRBJ1-5, with D possibly matching TRBD1 (6 bases). Trimming took 8 bases from V and 6 from J, leaving 14 bases between them. Germline assignment: CDR1 LNHDA and CDR2 SQIVND (reference sequence). The CDR3 is 13 residues long. The CDR3 region is CASSDRRSQPQHF. The CDR3 coding sequence is TGTGCCAGTTCCGACAGGAGGAGTCAGCCCCAGCATTTT.

A note on this clonotype: Possible read error: a much larger clone is one base away. Given the absence of the conserved phenylalanine or tryptophan at the CDR3 end, a read error is likely. This chain uses TRBV20-1 with TRBJ1-3; D is undetermined. Germline CDR1 and CDR2: DFQATT and SNEGSKA (reference sequence). V lost 2 bases, J lost 0 bases, and 14 bases lay in between. The length of the CDR3 is 16 residues. CDR3 amino acids: CSARLPRGLSGNTIYL. CDR3 sequence (DNA): TGCAGTGCTAGATTACCCCGTGGGCTCTCTGGAAACACCATATATCTT.

The rearrangement joins TRBV9 to TRBJ1-1, with D perhaps matching TRBD1 (5 bases). V was pared by 0 bases and J by 11 bases, with 17 bases between. Germline V lookup: CDR1 SGDLS, CDR2 YYNGEE. The CDR3 has 14 amino acids. In nucleotides, the CDR3 is TGTGCCAGCAGCGTAGACCCCGGGGGACTGTGGGCTTTCTTT. Protein: CASSVDPGGLWAFF. The complete variable domain, with remaining parts taken from reference TRBV9 and TRBJ1-1, reads DSGVTQTPKHLITATGQRVTLRCSPRSGDLSVYWYQQSLDQGLQFLIQYYNGEERAKGNILERFSAQQFPDLHSELNLSSLELGDSALYFCASSVDPGGLWAFFGQGTRLTVV.

The chain couples TRBV27 to TRBJ1-2; a weak D match, TRBD1 (6 bases). Germline CDR1 is MNHEY and CDR2 is SMNVEV (reference sequence). The CDR3 contains 15 residues. Deletions cut 3 bases from V and 3 bases from J, with 14 bases between. CDR3 residues: CASSLGGAKDYGYTF. The CDR3 DNA follows: TGTGCCAGCAGTTTGGGGGGGGCGAAGGACTATGGCTACACCTTC.

V is TRBV7-9 and J is TRBJ1-1; D may be TRBD1 (5 bases). V lost 2 bases to trimming and J lost 7 bases, with 8 bases between them. This CDR3 has 12 residues. Per germline, CDR1 SEHNR and CDR2 FQNEAQ (reference sequence). Written as DNA, the CDR3 is TGTGCCAGCAGCTTATCAGGGTATGAAGCTTTCTTT. It encodes CASSLSGYEAFF.

This clonotype was seen repeatedly, ten times or more. V usage is TRBV2 and J usage is TRBJ2-1; 8 bases map to TRBD2. Trimming removed 4 bases from V and 2 bases from J; junction bases left unmatched: 4. CDR1 is SNHLY, CDR2 FYNNEI, per germline. This CDR3 has 15 residues. CDR3 in amino acids: CASSAGGRPYNEQFF. CDR3 coding DNA: TGTGCCAGCAGTGCCGGCGGGAGGCCCTACAATGAGCAGTTCTTC.

The chain combines TRBV4-2 with TRBJ2-1; 12 bases line up with TRBD2. CDR3 length equals 19 residues. V was pared by 4 bases and J by 2 bases, with 12 bases of the junction left unmatched. Germline V lookup: CDR1 LGHNA, CDR2 YNFKEQ. The CDR3 bases are TGTGCCAGCAGCCCGACCGCGGCTAGCGGGAGGGCCACCTACAATGAGCAGTTCTTC. Residues: CASSPTAASGRATYNEQFF.

This clonotype was observed many times. The chain employs TRBV9 and TRBJ2-7, with 7 bases identical to TRBD1. The CDR3 runs to 14 residues. V was clipped by 3 bases and J by 6 bases; unmatched bases: 9. Germline-derived CDR1 and CDR2 are SGDLS and YYNGEE. The CDR3 coding sequence is TGTGCCAGCAGCGGACGGGACAGCGCTTCCGAGCAGTACTTC. It is translated as CASSGRDSASEQYF.

V is TRBV27 and J is TRBJ1-4; D unresolved. CDR1 and CDR2 from the germline V gene are MNHEY and SMNVEV (reference sequence). V shed 7 bases and J shed 2 bases, with 5 bases lying between them. The CDR3 is made up of 12 amino acids. The CDR3 coding sequence is TGTGCCAGCACCAGGACTAATGAAAAACTGTTTTTT. It yields the protein CASTRTNEKLFF.

This clonotype was counted at least ten times. This sequence joins TRBV11-3 and TRBJ1-2, with 8 bases lining up with TRBD1. The J segment lost 6 bases and the V segment lost 1 base, leaving 4 bases of the junction unmatched. Germline assignment: CDR1 SGHNT and CDR2 YENEEA. The CDR3 loop spans 14 amino acids. CDR3 nucleotide sequence: TGTGCCAGCAGCTTAGGGACAGGGTTCGATGGCTACACCTTC. Translated, it gives CASSLGTGFDGYTF.

This clonotype was seen many times. The gene calls are TRBV30 and TRBJ2-5; no clear D gene. V was shortened by 6 bases and J by 2 bases, with 7 bases between the two germline ends. The CDR3 runs 11 residues. Germline V gives CDR1 GTSNPN, CDR2 SVGIG (reference sequence). The CDR3 region is CACGRQETQYF. In DNA, the CDR3 is TGTGCCTGTGGAAGGCAAGAGACCCAGTACTTC.

There are many counts of this clonotype. This rearrangement joins TRBV20-1 to TRBJ1-4; TRBD1 matches at 9 bases. Germline values: CDR1 DFQATT, CDR2 SNEGSKA (reference sequence). J lost 7 bases, V lost 2 bases, and 5 bases had no gene match. There are 14 residues in the CDR3. CDR3 residues: CSARNRGRTEKLFF. Written as DNA, the CDR3 is TGCAGTGCTAGAAACAGGGGGCGAACTGAAAAACTGTTTTTT.

V and J are TRBV2 and TRBJ1-3; tentatively, D is TRBD1 (6 bases). Trimming pared 8 bases from V and 3 bases from J, leaving 20 bases between. The germline V gene encodes CDR1 SNHLY and CDR2 FYNNEI. This CDR3 has 16 residues. CDR3 coding DNA: TGTGCCAGCGCCCAGGGGCTCCGTAACTATGGAAACACCATATATTTT. Its protein product is CASAQGLRNYGNTIYF.